The rows below give T cell receptor beta chains drawn from one sample of a study of breast tumors, draining lymph nodes, adjacent tissues. TCRdb called the multiplex PCR reads again in MiXCR, with one record for every CDR3 protein. The sample holds around 250,000 distinct CDR3 sequences, around 35% seen once. What was sequenced was axillary lymph node tissue. These receptors were taken from a female donor with breast cancer. Some clones in this sample may be carry-over from other donors' samples. CDR3s include the opening cysteine and the closing phenylalanine or tryptophan. A D gene is named only where the DNA matches it firmly. Clone size is stated in some rows and not others, as once, few, many or a class when expanded.

abundance,len,j_gene,d_gene,v_gene,CDR3aa,CDR3nt
many,17,TRBJ1-6,.,TRBV4-1,CASNQDRGENRNSPLHF,TGCGCCAGCAACCAAGATCGGGGGGAGAATCGTAATTCACCCCTCCACTTT
.,15,TRBJ1-4,.,TRBV6-4,CASSAWAGEDEKLFF,TGTGCCAGCAGTGCCTGGGCAGGGGAGGATGAAAAACTGTTTTTT
few,13,TRBJ2-7,TRBD1,TRBV30,CAWSSDRVGEQYF,TGTGCCTGGAGCTCAGACAGGGTGGGGGAGCAGTACTTC
few,12,TRBJ2-5,.,TRBV18,CASPPKRETQYF,TGTGCCAGCCCACCAAAGCGAGAGACCCAGTACTTC
many,12,TRBJ1-2,.,TRBV7-2,CASSLARDGYTF,TGTGCCAGCAGCTTAGCCAGGGACGGCTACACCTTC
many,13,TRBJ1-4,.,TRBV7-8,CASSLGGGIKLFF,TGTGCCAGCAGCTTAGGGGGGGGGATAAAACTGTTTTTT
many,14,TRBJ2-7,TRBD2,TRBV20-1,CSASIAGVTYEQYF,TGCAGTGCTTCTATAGCGGGGGTAACCTACGAGCAGTACTTC
.,16,TRBJ1-4,TRBD1,TRBV6-5,CASSHRWDRVNEKLFF,TGTGCCAGCAGTCACCGATGGGACAGGGTTAATGAAAAACTGTTTTTT
many,15,TRBJ2-5,TRBD1,TRBV2,CASSSDRGIGETQYF,TGTGCCAGCAGTTCCGACAGGGGGATCGGAGAGACCCAGTACTTC
many,12,TRBJ2-2,.,TRBV2,CASTGATGELFF,TGTGCCAGCACCGGTGCCACCGGGGAGCTGTTTTTT
many,14,TRBJ1-2,.,TRBV2,CASQKGQQGYGYTF,TGTGCCAGCCAAAAAGGACAGCAGGGCTATGGCTACACCTTC
many,15,TRBJ2-7,.,TRBV7-2,CASSLDAGVAYEQYF,TGTGCCAGCAGCTTAGATGCAGGGGTTGCCTACGAGCAGTACTTC
many,16,TRBJ2-1,TRBD2,TRBV14,CASSRPGTSYTEKRFF,TGTGCCAGCAGCCGACCCGGGACTAGCTATACAGAGAAACGGTTCTTC
.,15,TRBJ1-1,TRBD1,TRBV20-1,CSAASRTGRNTEAFF,TGCAGTGCTGCCAGCAGGACAGGGCGGAACACTGAAGCTTTCTTT
many,15,TRBJ2-5,TRBD1,TRBV24-1,CATSDSDRVGGTQYF,TGTGCCACCAGTGATTCTGACAGGGTAGGAGGGACCCAGTACTTC
few,15,TRBJ1-4,.,TRBV6-5,CASSYQQGRNEKLFF,TGTGCCAGCAGTTATCAACAGGGCCGTAATGAAAAACTGTTTTTT
many,15,TRBJ2-1,TRBD1,TRBV5-8,CASSFSGQGTNEQFF,TGTGCCAGCAGCTTTTCGGGACAGGGAACCAATGAGCAGTTCTTC
many,15,TRBJ1-4,TRBD1,TRBV9,CASSVKQGSNEKLFF,TGTGCCAGCAGCGTAAAACAGGGGTCTAATGAAAAACTGTTTTTT
.,10,TRBJ2-3,.,TRBV20-1,CSARDRGQYF,TGCAGTGCTAGAGATCGAGGGCAGTATTTT
many,13,TRBJ2-7,TRBD2,TRBV2,CAIGLAGTYEQYF,TGTGCCATAGGACTAGCGGGTACCTACGAGCAGTACTTC
many,16,TRBJ1-5,TRBD1,TRBV12-5,CASGLFTGGADQPQHF,TGTGCTAGTGGTTTGTTTACAGGGGGCGCGGATCAGCCCCAGCATTTT
.,14,TRBJ1-4,.,TRBV5-1,CASSLGTRGEKLFF,TGCGCCAGCAGCTTGGGGACAAGGGGAGAAAAACTGTTTTTT
.,18,TRBJ2-3,TRBD2,TRBV15,CATSRDTLAGSSTDTQYF,TGTGCCACCAGCAGAGATACCCTAGCGGGTTCTAGCACAGATACGCAGTATTTT
many,15,TRBJ2-2,.,TRBV6-5,CASSYFRGGTGELFF,TGTGCCAGCAGTTACTTCCGGGGAGGCACCGGGGAGCTGTTTTTT
.,16,TRBJ2-7,.,TRBV6-4,CASSHPTSPASYEQYF,TGTGCCAGCAGTCATCCGACTTCTCCCGCCTCCTACGAGCAGTACTTC
many,17,TRBJ2-5,TRBD1,TRBV15,CATSRAGDRGSVETQYF,TGTGCCACCAGCAGAGCTGGGGACAGGGGGTCTGTTGAGACCCAGTACTTC
.,14,TRBJ1-6,.,TRBV13,CASSPPWAASPLHF,TGTGCCAGCAGCCCTCCGTGGGCGGCTTCACCCCTCCACTTT
many,16,TRBJ1-6,.,TRBV5-6,CASSSRPAAGNSPLHF,TGTGCCAGCAGCTCCCGTCCGGCGGCAGGGAATTCACCCCTCCACTTT
many,14,TRBJ2-3,.,TRBV7-3,CASSPRLGIDTQYF,TGTGCCAGCAGCCCTAGACTAGGTATAGATACGCAGTATTTT
many,17,TRBJ2-1,TRBD2,TRBV11-2,CASSLGLAASSYNEQFF,TGTGCCAGCAGCTTAGGACTAGCTGCCAGCTCCTACAATGAGCAGTTCTTC
once,16,TRBJ2-5,TRBD2,TRBV6-6,CASSHSSLAGGETQYF,TGTGCCAGCAGTCACTCGTCACTAGCGGGGGGGGAGACCCAGTACTTC
many,16,TRBJ1-3,TRBD1,TRBV5-6,CASSMDRGRVGNTIYF,TGTGCCAGCAGCATGGACAGGGGGCGCGTTGGAAACACCATATATTTT
many,13,TRBJ2-5,.,TRBV5-6,CASSLDRFVAQYF,TGTGCCAGCAGCTTGGATCGGTTCGTGGCCCAGTACTTC
many,15,TRBJ2-1,.,TRBV14,CASSQDLSSYNEQFF,TGTGCCAGCAGCCAAGATCTGAGCTCCTACAATGAGCAGTTCTTC
.,17,TRBJ2-7,TRBD2,TRBV4-1,CASSQDQGDSGGYEQYF,TGCGCCAGCAGCCAAGATCAGGGAGATAGCGGGGGTTACGAGCAGTACTTC
many,11,TRBJ2-1,.,TRBV24-1,CATSSGGEQFF,TGTGCCACCAGTTCGGGGGGCGAGCAGTTCTTC
.,14,TRBJ2-3,TRBD2,TRBV20-1,CSARTSGASDTQYF,TGCAGTGCTCGGACTAGCGGGGCATCAGATACGCAGTATTTT
medium-sized,14,TRBJ1-6,.,TRBV20-1,CSAGEGDYNSPLHF,TGCAGTGCTGGGGAGGGGGATTATAATTCACCCCTCCACTTT
many,15,TRBJ2-2,TRBD1,TRBV5-1,CASSLGGQGSGELFF,TGCGCCAGCAGCTTGGGTGGACAGGGGTCCGGGGAGCTGTTTTTT
once,19,TRBJ2-5,TRBD2,TRBV20-1,CSARRRDEQGLAGVGTQYF,TGCAGTGCTCGCCGACGAGATGAGCAGGGACTAGCGGGGGTAGGGACCCAGTACTTC
few,16,TRBJ2-2,.,TRBV18,CASSPRTEGGTGELFF,TGTGCCAGCTCACCAAGGACTGAAGGAGGGACCGGGGAGCTGTTTTTT
.,13,TRBJ2-3,.,TRBV19,CSDGGRGADTQYF,TGCTCAGACGGTGGAAGGGGAGCGGATACGCAGTATTTT
many,16,TRBJ2-3,TRBD2,TRBV20-1,CSARGWTSGKGDTQYF,TGCAGTGCTAGGGGGTGGACTAGCGGGAAGGGAGATACGCAGTATTTT
many,15,TRBJ2-2,.,TRBV6-5,CASSPPGRDTGELFF,TGTGCCAGCAGCCCCCCGGGCAGGGACACCGGGGAGCTGTTTTTT
few,14,TRBJ2-5,.,TRBV6-1,CANNYGGGGETQYF,TGTGCCAACAACTACGGGGGCGGGGGAGAGACCCAGTACTTC
many,15,TRBJ2-1,TRBD2,TRBV15,CATSTKRGSYNEQFF,TGTGCCACCAGCACTAAGCGGGGATCCTACAATGAGCAGTTCTTC
many,13,TRBJ1-3,.,TRBV12-3/TRBV12-4,CASSLAGRNTIYF,TGTGCCAGCAGTTTAGCCGGAAGAAACACCATATATTTT
.,16,TRBJ1-6,TRBD1,TRBV7-6,CASTLIPGQGKSPLHF,TGTGCCAGTACTTTAATTCCGGGACAGGGAAAGTCACCCCTCCACTTT
.,15,TRBJ1-6,.,TRBV28,CASSLFSRVRSPLHF,TGTGCCAGCAGTTTATTCAGCAGGGTTCGGTCACCCCTCCACTTT
.,15,TRBJ2-5,.,TRBV5-8,CASSNGLGETETQYF,TGTGCCAGCAGCAACGGACTCGGGGAGACAGAGACCCAGTACTTC
many,14,TRBJ1-2,.,TRBV3-1,CASSQGTVGYGYTF,TGTGCCAGCAGCCAAGGGACAGTCGGCTATGGCTACACCTTC